Listed here are 23 T cell receptor beta chains from one sample, sequenced in a study of blood T cell repertoires in COVID-19. Data came from immunoSEQ multiplex PCR; TCRdb stores just in-frame clones and leaves some out. This table holds fewer than 300,000 clones, about nine tenths found once. The specimen was peripheral blood. The receptors come from a woman aged 25 to 45 with COVID-19, enrolled during active disease.

The J gene is TRBJ1-5, the V gene TRBV19; the match to TRBD1 covers 10 bases. With V trimmed by 1 base and J by 3 bases, 3 bases remained unmatched. The germline gives CDR1 LNHDA, CDR2 SQIVND (reference sequence). The CDR3 sequence is 16 residues long. CDR3 sequence: CASSIGQGAVNQPQHF. Written as DNA, the CDR3 is TGTGCCAGTAGTATAGGACAGGGGGCAGTCAATCAGCCCCAGCATTTT.

The chain joins TRBV5-1 to TRBJ1-4, with TRBD1 matching 11 bases. The CDR3 is made up of 14 amino acids. J lost 8 bases, V lost 4 bases, and 4 bases had no gene match. The V gene's germline CDR1 is SGHRS and CDR2 YFSETQ. Written as DNA, the CDR3 is TGCGCCAGCAGCCCCCGGGACAGGGGGGAAAAACTGTTTTTT. Translating it yields CASSPRDRGEKLFF.

This clone was recorded only once. The chain uses TRBV29-1 and TRBJ1-4; D remains unclear. Germline V gene lookup returns CDR1 SQVTM and CDR2 ANQGSEA. The CDR3 loop spans 11 amino acids. Trimming left V 4 bases short and J 8 bases short, with 8 bases between. In DNA, the CDR3 is TGCAGCGTTGGACGGGAGGAAAAACTGTTTTTT. This encodes CSVGREEKLFF.

The chain links TRBV29-1 to TRBJ2-7, with 9 bases matching TRBD1. From germline, CDR1 is SQVTM and CDR2 ANQGSEA. After removal of 6 bases from V and 4 bases from J, the junction contained 13 bases not matched to a gene. This CDR3 spans 15 amino acids. In DNA form, the CDR3 reads TGCAGCGTGAGAACCGCGGGACAGGGAGGATACGAGCAGTACTTC. Its protein is CSVRTAGQGGYEQYF.

The chain carries TRBV10-3 and TRBJ1-1; D is uncertain. In germline, CDR1 is ENHRY, CDR2 SYGVKD. V lost 3 bases, J lost 0 bases, and 14 bases lay in between. The CDR3 extends over 16 amino acids. The CDR3 loop reads CAISDPRRSLNTEAFF. The CDR3 nucleotides read TGTGCCATCAGTGACCCTCGGAGATCCTTGAACACTGAAGCTTTCTTT.

The chain carries TRBV3-1 (or the pseudogene TRBV3-2) and TRBJ1-1; D is perhaps TRBD1 (6 bases). CDR1 and CDR2 (germline): LGHDT, YNNKEL (reference sequence). The CDR3 is made up of 14 amino acids. V gave up 1 base and J gave up 10 bases, with 16 bases separating them. This chain's CDR3 is CASSQAVLGGRAFF. CDR3 nucleotides: TGTGCCAGCAGCCAAGCCGTCTTGGGGGGGCGAGCTTTCTTT.

The genes are TRBV2 and TRBJ2-1, with 11 bases matching TRBD2. The V segment lost 5 bases and the J segment 0 bases; nucleotides outside the gene matches: 3. Germline-derived CDR1 and CDR2 are SNHLY and FYNNEI. The CDR3 contains 16 residues. CDR3 DNA: TGTGCCAGCAGTCGGACTAGCGGGTTCTCCTACAATGAGCAGTTCTTC. Its protein is CASSRTSGFSYNEQFF.

The chain uses TRBV19 and TRBJ2-1; perhaps TRBD1 as D (6 bases). Germline V gene lookup returns CDR1 LNHDA and CDR2 SQIVND (reference sequence). The CDR3 is made up of 17 amino acids. V lost 4 bases, J lost 3 bases, and 19 bases lay in between. The chain's CDR3 is CASSKLPDGTNYNEQFF. CDR3 nucleotides: TGTGCCAGTAGTAAACTCCCGGACGGGACAAACTACAATGAGCAGTTCTTC. The variable domain in full, with the rest retrieved from reference TRBV19 and TRBJ2-1, is DGGITQSPKYLFRKEGQNVTLSCEQNLNHDAMYWYRQDPGQGLRLIYYSQIVNDFQKGDIAEGYSVSREKKESFPLTVTSAQKNPTAFYLCASSKLPDGTNYNEQFFGPGTRLTVL.

The V call is TRBV24-1, the J call TRBJ1-5; D call uncertain. The germline V gene has CDR1 KGHDR and CDR2 SFDVKD. The CDR3 is made up of 13 amino acids. With 6 bases removed from V and 1 base from J, the gap between germline ends came to 6 bases. The CDR3 nucleotides read TGTGCCACCAGTAGCATGAGCAATCAGCCCCAGCATTTT. Its translation: CATSSMSNQPQHF.

This chain joins TRBV19 and TRBJ1-6; 9 bases agree with TRBD1. Germline-derived CDR1 and CDR2 are LNHDA and SQIVND (reference sequence). The CDR3 is 15 residues long. The V gene end was trimmed by 6 bases and the J gene end by 9 bases; junction bases not matched to a gene: 9. The CDR3 DNA follows: TGTGCCAGTAGCCAAGCCGGGACAGGGATTTCACCCCTCCACTTT. This translates into CASSQAGTGISPLHF.

V gene TRBV30 combines with J gene TRBJ2-2, with D uncertain. This CDR3 region has 13 residues. Trimming pared 0 bases from V and 5 bases from J, leaving 7 bases between. Germline CDR1 GTSNPN, CDR2 SVGIG (reference sequence). CDR3 region: CAWSVSLTGELFF. The CDR3 coding sequence is TGTGCCTGGAGTGTGAGCCTTACCGGGGAGCTGTTTTTT.

The V call is TRBV3-1 (or the pseudogene TRBV3-2), the J call TRBJ2-7; unclear D gene. Germline CDR1 is LGHDT and CDR2 is YNNKEL (reference sequence). This CDR3 has 15 amino acids. V gave up 6 bases and J gave up 1 base, with 16 bases separating them. CDR3 DNA sequence: TGTGCCAGCAGTCCTTTTCAGGTCCCATCCTACGAGCAGTACTTC. Translation gives CASSPFQVPSYEQYF.

The rearrangement uses TRBV14 and TRBJ2-7; a weak D match, TRBD2 (5 bases). Germline loops: CDR1 SGHDN, CDR2 FVKESK. The CDR3 covers 15 residues. Trimming removed 2 bases at V and 3 bases at J, with 14 bases between. As DNA, the CDR3 is TGTGCCAGCAGCCAAAGAACGGGGAACAGCTACGAGCAGTACTTC. Protein product: CASSQRTGNSYEQYF.

The V and J genes are TRBV6-2 or TRBV6-3 and TRBJ2-7; 7 bases agree with TRBD2. The CDR3 has 14 amino acids. Losses at the gene ends were 6 bases for V and 2 bases for J; bases not matched to a gene: 7. Per the germline V gene, CDR1 is MNHEY and CDR2 is SVGEGT. DNA for the CDR3: TGTGCCAGCAGCGCGGGAGTGGAGACCTACGAGCAGTACTTC. Its translation: CASSAGVETYEQYF.

CDR3 DNA: TGTGCCACCAGTGATACCACGACAGGGGGCGACTTCACCGGGGAGCTGTTTTTT. This encodes CATSDTTTGGDFTGELFF. The chain carries TRBV24-1 and TRBJ2-2; 10 bases are shared with TRBD1. Losses at the gene ends were 3 bases for V and 4 bases for J; bases not matched to a gene: 10. This CDR3 has 18 amino acids. Germline assignment: CDR1 KGHDR and CDR2 SFDVKD.

This chain links TRBV5-1 with TRBJ2-7; tentatively, D is TRBD2 (6 bases). Germline CDR1 SGHRS, CDR2 YFSETQ. Trimming shortened V by 4 bases and J by 5 bases, and 28 bases separated the two germline ends. The CDR3 consists of 18 residues. The CDR3 sequence: CASSPRDSGMSYGHEQYF. Here the CDR3 DNA reads TGCGCCAGCAGCCCCCGGGACTCGGGGATGTCTTATGGCCACGAGCAGTACTTC. The full variable domain, completed using reference TRBV5-1 and TRBJ2-7, is KAGVTQTPRYLIKTRGQQVTLSCSPISGHRSVSWYQQTPGQGLQFLFEYFSETQRNKGNFPGRFSGRQFSNSRSEMNVSTLELGDSALYLCASSPRDSGMSYGHEQYFGPGTRLTVT.

The V call is TRBV6-5, the J call TRBJ2-7; 8 bases fit TRBD1. The germline gives CDR1 MNHEY, CDR2 SVGAGI. The CDR3 is made up of 13 amino acids. V shed 7 bases, J shed 6 bases, and the junction held 8 bases outside the gene matches. CDR3: CASTQGASTEQYF. The CDR3 bases are TGTGCCAGCACCCAGGGGGCATCCACCGAGCAGTACTTC.

The chain is built from TRBV7-2 and TRBJ2-5; D unresolved. The germline CDR1 and CDR2 sequences are SGHTA and FQGNSA. V was shortened by 5 bases and J by 0 bases, with 7 bases between the two germline ends. This CDR3 is built from 13 residues. CDR3 in DNA: TGTGCCAGCAGCCTCTTTAACCAAGAGACCCAGTACTTC. Translating gives CASSLFNQETQYF. Using reference TRBV7-2 and TRBJ2-5 for the parts outside the CDR3, the full variable domain is GAGVSQSPSNKVTEKGKDVELRCDPISGHTALYWYRQSLGQGLEFLIYFQGNSAPDKSGLPSDRFSAERTGGSVSTLTIQRTQQEDSAVYLCASSLFNQETQYFGPGTRLLVL.

The chain uses TRBV30 and TRBJ1-1; D perhaps matches TRBD1 (6 bases). Germline V gene lookup returns CDR1 GTSNPN and CDR2 SVGIG (reference sequence). With 0 bases removed from V and 2 bases from J, the gap between germline ends came to 13 bases. This CDR3 is 15 amino acids long. The DNA of the CDR3 is TGTGCCTGGAGTGTACTAGGACAGACTAACACTGAAGCTTTCTTT. Translated, it gives CAWSVLGQTNTEAFF.

The chain combines TRBV27 with TRBJ2-7, with a possible D match to TRBD1 (5 bases). This CDR3 is 16 amino acids long. The ends were cut back, 2 bases at V and 0 bases at J, with 14 bases in the middle. Germline CDR1 is MNHEY and CDR2 is SMNVEV (reference sequence). The CDR3 nucleotides are TGTGCCAGCAGTTTAACGGCAGGGCTCCCCTCCTACGAGCAGTACTTC. Residues: CASSLTAGLPSYEQYF.

The gene calls are TRBV7-9 and TRBJ1-1, with D uncertain. Deletions cut 1 base from V and 6 bases from J, with 12 bases between. From germline, CDR1 is SEHNR and CDR2 FQNEAQ (reference sequence). The CDR3 contains 14 residues. CDR3 residues: CASSLVVTSPEAFF. For the CDR3, the DNA is TGTGCCAGCAGCTTAGTCGTCACTTCTCCTGAAGCTTTCTTT.

This clone was counted a single time. The chain links TRBV11-2 to TRBJ2-1; D remains unclear. From germline, CDR1 is SGHAT and CDR2 FQNNGV. V was cut by 0 bases and J by 5 bases, with 8 bases left in between. The CDR3 consists of 14 residues. CDR3 nucleotide sequence: TGTGCCAGCAGCTTAGATTCCCCAAACAATGAGCAGTTCTTC. Translated, it gives CASSLDSPNNEQFF.

The chain carries TRBV5-6 and TRBJ1-2; D not resolved. Looked up from germline, CDR1 is SGHDT and CDR2 is YYEEEE. The CDR3 is 13 amino acids. The V end lost 0 bases, the J end lost 9 bases, and 12 bases lay between the germline ends. The CDR3 sequence is CASSLGREGSYTF. In DNA, the CDR3 is TGTGCCAGCAGCTTGGGCCGGGAAGGTAGCTACACCTTC.